The present TCR beta chain was sequenced within a study of blood T cell repertoires in COVID-19. Study background: PBMCs, B-cell-depleted T cells, or T cells provided the cDNA or gDNA that made up the material.

The count of this clone is one. The table came from immunoSEQ multiplex PCR; TCRdb's copy has only in-frame clones and leaves some out. The sample carries 70,000 to 90,000 clones, around nine tenths recorded once. The sequence was collected from a man aged 55 to 70 with acute or convalescent COVID-19. The material sequenced was peripheral blood.

This CDR3 reads CASSRTESYEQYF. The CDR3 bases are TGTGCCAGCAGCCGGACTGAATCCTACGAGCAGTACTTC. This chain joins TRBV3-1 (or the pseudogene TRBV3-2) and TRBJ2-7; tentative D call: TRBD2 (5 bases). Trimming shortened V by 4 bases and J by 1 base, and 8 bases separated the two germline ends. CDR1 LGHDT and CDR2 YNNKEL come from the germline V gene (reference sequence). The CDR3 extends over 13 amino acids.